This TCR beta chain was observed in a study of cytomegalovirus exposure and HLA in healthy donors. Both 60 Vbeta primers and 13 Jbeta primers went into the PCR. Measured with immunoSEQ multiplex PCR; TCRdb has only the in-frame clones, and not every one. This sample has 150,000 or so clones, with about 85% found just once. Among the donors, all were healthy bone marrow donors. General study findings and limits: The study found most TCR sequences rare, yet found some public TCRs in many donors. Compared with the approximately 700-donor mean, an Asian-associated ancestry cluster reportedly had fewer N-insertions, according to a later analysis.

To note about this clone: Its antigen remains unidentified.

The germline gives CDR1 SNHLY, CDR2 FYNNEI. V lost 3 bases and J lost 4, with 12 bases in between. The CDR3 is 14 residues long. The genes are TRBV2 and TRBJ1-2; D gene unclear. The sequencing sample was made of PBMCs. This TCR was recovered from a woman aged 18-29 years in good health and CMV-seronegative. The DNA of the CDR3 is TGTGCCAGCAGTGATATGGGTAGGAGCTATGGCTACACCTTC. This translates into CASSDMGRSYGYTF.